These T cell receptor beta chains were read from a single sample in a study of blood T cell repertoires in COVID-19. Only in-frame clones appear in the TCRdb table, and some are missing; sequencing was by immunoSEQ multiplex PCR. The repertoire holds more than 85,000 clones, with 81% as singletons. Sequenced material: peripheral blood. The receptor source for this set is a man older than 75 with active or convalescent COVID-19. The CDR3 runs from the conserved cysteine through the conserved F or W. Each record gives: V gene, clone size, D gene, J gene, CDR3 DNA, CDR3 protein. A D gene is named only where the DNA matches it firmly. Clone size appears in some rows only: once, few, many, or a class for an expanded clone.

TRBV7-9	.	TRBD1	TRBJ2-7	TGTGCCAGCAGCTCACCAGGGGGTACCTACGAGCAGTACTTC	CASSSPGGTYEQYF
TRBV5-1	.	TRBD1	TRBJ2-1	TGCGCCAGCAGCCGGTCGGCGAGGACAGGGGGCAATGAGCAGTTCTTC	CASSRSARTGGNEQFF
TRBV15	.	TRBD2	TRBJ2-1	TGTGCCACCAGCGGGGGGGTGGACAATGAGCAGTTCTTC	CATSGGVDNEQFF
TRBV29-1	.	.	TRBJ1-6	TGCAGCGTTGTGAAGGGGTTATCCTATAATTCACCCCTCCACTTT	CSVVKGLSYNSPLHF
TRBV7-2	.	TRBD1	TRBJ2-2	TGTGCCAGCAGCCTAAGGACAGGGAACACCGGGGAGCTGTTTTTT	CASSLRTGNTGELFF
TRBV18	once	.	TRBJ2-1	TGTGCCAGCTCCCCTCAATCGGGTCGCTACAATGAGCAGTTCTTC	CASSPQSGRYNEQFF
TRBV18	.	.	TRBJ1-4	TGTGCCAGCTCAGAACAAGCAACTAATGAAAAACTGTTTTTT	CASSEQATNEKLFF
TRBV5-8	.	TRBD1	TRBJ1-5	TGTGCCAGCAGCGTCCGGACAGGTAGCAATCAGCCCCAGCATTTT	CASSVRTGSNQPQHF
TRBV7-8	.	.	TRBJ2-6	TGTGCCAGCAGCTTACGAATACAGGGAACTGGGGCCAACGTCCTGACTTTC	CASSLRIQGTGANVLTF
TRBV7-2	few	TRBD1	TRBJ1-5	TGTGCCAGCAGCCCTTTTGTTGGACAGGGTGGTCAGCCCCAGCATTTT	CASSPFVGQGGQPQHF
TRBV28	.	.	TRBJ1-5	TGTGCCAGCAGCTCGCCGAGTCCGAATCGCAATCAGCCCCAGCATTTT	CASSSPSPNRNQPQHF
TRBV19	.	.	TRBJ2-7	TGTGCCAGTAGTCGGGGGTCCTACGAGCAGTACTTC	CASSRGSYEQYF
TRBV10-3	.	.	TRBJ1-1	TGTGCCATCAGTGAGTCCCGGTTGCTAGGACTCAACACTGAAGCTTTCTTT	CAISESRLLGLNTEAFF
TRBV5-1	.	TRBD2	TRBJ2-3	TGCGCCAGCAGTTCCGATATAGCGGGGGGGCACACAGATACGCAGTATTTT	CASSSDIAGGHTDTQYF
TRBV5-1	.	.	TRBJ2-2	TGCGCCAGCAGCTTGGCCAACTCCAGGGCCTCCGGGGAGCTGTTTTTT	CASSLANSRASGELFF
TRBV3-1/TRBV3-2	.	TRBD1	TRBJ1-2	TGTGCCAGCAGCCTCGGACAGGGGTACCAATATGGCTACACCTTC	CASSLGQGYQYGYTF
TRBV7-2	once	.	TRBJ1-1	TGTGCCAGCAGCTTAGCAGGGAGGGGGAACACTGAAGCTTTCTTT	CASSLAGRGNTEAFF
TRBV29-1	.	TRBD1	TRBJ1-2	TGCAGCGTCAAAGGGACAGGGGCTAAGGGCTACACCTTC	CSVKGTGAKGYTF
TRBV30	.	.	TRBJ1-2	TGTGCCTGGAGTGGGCAGCCGCCTTCCTTGGAGTATGGCTACACCTTC	CAWSGQPPSLEYGYTF
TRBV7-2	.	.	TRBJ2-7	TGTGCCAGCAGCTTAGCGGCTAGCTCCTACGAGCAGTACTTC	CASSLAASSYEQYF
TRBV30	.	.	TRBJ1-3	TGTGCCTGGAAAGTGAGCTCTGGAAACACCATATATTTT	CAWKVSSGNTIYF
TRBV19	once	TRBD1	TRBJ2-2	TGTGCCAGTAGTATGACAGGGTGGTTCACCGGGGAGCTGTTTTTT	CASSMTGWFTGELFF
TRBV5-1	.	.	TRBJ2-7	TGCGCCAGCGCATCCGAGGTGAGAGACTACGAGCAGTACTTC	CASASEVRDYEQYF
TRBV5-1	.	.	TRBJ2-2	TGCGCCAGCAGCTTGGGACTTAACACCGGGGAGCTGTTTTTT	CASSLGLNTGELFF
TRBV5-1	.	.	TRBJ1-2	TGCGCCAGCAGCCAAGACCCCGGGATCCGAGGAGATCGCTACACCTTC	CASSQDPGIRGDRYTF
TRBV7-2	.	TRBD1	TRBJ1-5	TGTGCCAGCAGCTCGGGACAGGGGAATCAGCCCCAGCATTTT	CASSSGQGNQPQHF
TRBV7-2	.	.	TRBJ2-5	TGTGCCAGCAGCTTCGTGCGAGAGACCCAGTACTTC	CASSFVRETQYF
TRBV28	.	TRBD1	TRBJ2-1	TGTGCCAGCACTACGGACAGGTCCTACAATGAGCAGTTCTTC	CASTTDRSYNEQFF
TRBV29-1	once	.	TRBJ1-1	TGCAGCGTTCTCTCCCAGACAGGGAACACTGAAGCTTTCTTT	CSVLSQTGNTEAFF
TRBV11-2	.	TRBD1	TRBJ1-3	TGTGCCAGCAGCCGACAGGGGATATCTGGAAACACCATATATTTT	CASSRQGISGNTIYF
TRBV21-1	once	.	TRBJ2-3	TGTGCCAGCAGCTCACTAGCGGGGGCCCCCACAGATACGCAGTATTTT	CASSSLAGAPTDTQYF
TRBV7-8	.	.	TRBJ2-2	TGTGCCAGCAGGCCACCAGAGAACACCGGGGAGCTGTTTTTT	CASRPPENTGELFF
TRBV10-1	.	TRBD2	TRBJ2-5	TGCGCCAGCAGTGAGTCGGGTAGCGGGGGACAAGAGACCCAGTACTTC	CASSESGSGGQETQYF
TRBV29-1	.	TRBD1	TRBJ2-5	TGCAGCATAGACAGGGGGCAAGAGACCCAGTACTTC	CSIDRGQETQYF
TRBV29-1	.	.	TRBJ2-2	TGCAGCGTGGGAGCACTGACAGGCGGCACCGGGGAGCTGTTTTTT	CSVGALTGGTGELFF
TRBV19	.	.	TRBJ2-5	TGTGCCAGTAGTGGGGGCGCCCAGTACCAAGAGACCCAGTACTTC	CASSGGAQYQETQYF
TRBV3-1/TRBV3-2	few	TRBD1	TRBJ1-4	TGTGCCAGCAGCCAAGACCCCCGACAGGGGAACACTAATGAAAAACTGTTTTTT	CASSQDPRQGNTNEKLFF
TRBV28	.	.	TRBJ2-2	TGTGCCAGCAGTCCCCGCGGGGCCACCGGGGAGCTGTTTTTT	CASSPRGATGELFF
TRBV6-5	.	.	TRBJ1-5	TGTGCCAGCAGTTACGAGGCTGACCAGCCCCAGCATTTT	CASSYEADQPQHF
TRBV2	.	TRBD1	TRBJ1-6	TGTGCCGGATGGACAGGGGCGGAAAATTCACCCCTCCACTTT	CAGWTGAENSPLHF
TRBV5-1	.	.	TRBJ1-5	TGCGCCAGCAGCAGAGATAGCAATCAGCCCCAGCATTTT	CASSRDSNQPQHF